The rows below give T cell receptor beta chains drawn from one sample of a study of naive CD8 T cells in extremely preterm neonates. Sequenced by immunoSEQ multiplex PCR; TCRdb stores in-frame clones only, minus some. The sample lists roughly 5,200 clones, over 90% occurring once. The sample was naive CD8+ T cells from cord blood. The receptor set was obtained from a boy who was born preterm. Each CDR3 is given with its conserved first and last residue. D genes are given only for firm matches. The size field is filled for only some rows; it gives once, few, many or a size class.

j_gene: TRBJ1-2
d_gene: -
v_gene: TRBV7-9
abundance: -
CDR3aa: CASSLTANYGYTF
CDR3nt: TGTGCCAGCAGCTTGACAGCTAACTATGGCTACACCTTC

j_gene: TRBJ2-7
d_gene: TRBD2
v_gene: TRBV27
abundance: once
CDR3aa: CASSPGTNYEQYF
CDR3nt: TGTGCCAGCAGTCCCGGGACTAACTACGAGCAGTACTTC

j_gene: TRBJ2-1
d_gene: TRBD2
v_gene: TRBV30
abundance: -
CDR3aa: CAWSGEREYNEQFF
CDR3nt: TGTGCCTGGAGTGGGGAGCGGGAGTACAATGAGCAGTTCTTC

j_gene: TRBJ1-5
d_gene: -
v_gene: TRBV28
abundance: -
CDR3aa: CASSYRDSDQPQHF
CDR3nt: TGTGCCAGCAGTTACCGGGACTCCGATCAGCCCCAGCATTTT

j_gene: TRBJ2-1
d_gene: -
v_gene: TRBV25-1
abundance: -
CDR3aa: CASSDWDSYNEQFF
CDR3nt: TGTGCCAGCAGTGATTGGGACTCCTACAATGAGCAGTTCTTC

j_gene: TRBJ2-7
d_gene: TRBD2
v_gene: TRBV9
abundance: -
CDR3aa: CASSVSSGRSIYEQYF
CDR3nt: TGTGCCAGCAGCGTATCTAGCGGGAGATCCATTTACGAGCAGTACTTC

j_gene: TRBJ2-7
d_gene: -
v_gene: TRBV19
abundance: -
CDR3aa: CASSIGSSYEQYF
CDR3nt: TGTGCCAGTAGTATAGGCAGCTCCTACGAGCAGTACTTC

j_gene: TRBJ1-5
d_gene: TRBD1
v_gene: TRBV6-6
abundance: -
CDR3aa: CASSSTGGNQPQHF
CDR3nt: TGTGCCAGCAGTTCAACAGGGGGCAATCAGCCCCAGCATTTT

j_gene: TRBJ2-5
d_gene: -
v_gene: TRBV11-2
abundance: -
CDR3aa: CASSFRETQYF
CDR3nt: TGTGCCAGCAGCTTCAGAGAGACCCAGTACTTC

j_gene: TRBJ2-2
d_gene: -
v_gene: TRBV4-3
abundance: -
CDR3aa: CASSQDNTGELFF
CDR3nt: TGCGCCAGCAGCCAAGACAACACCGGGGAGCTGTTTTTT

j_gene: TRBJ1-3
d_gene: -
v_gene: TRBV9
abundance: -
CDR3aa: CASSVAGGGNTIYF
CDR3nt: TGTGCCAGCAGCGTAGCCGGGGGAGGAAACACCATATATTTT

j_gene: TRBJ2-1
d_gene: TRBD2
v_gene: TRBV27
abundance: -
CDR3aa: CASSLAGVNNEQFF
CDR3nt: TGTGCCAGCAGTTTAGCGGGAGTAAACAATGAGCAGTTCTTC

j_gene: TRBJ2-1
d_gene: -
v_gene: TRBV30
abundance: -
CDR3aa: CAWRRGNEQFF
CDR3nt: TGTGCCTGGAGACGTGGAAATGAGCAGTTCTTC

j_gene: TRBJ1-2
d_gene: TRBD1
v_gene: TRBV27
abundance: -
CDR3aa: CASSWTGGNYGYTF
CDR3nt: TGTGCCAGCAGTTGGACAGGGGGCAACTATGGCTACACCTTC

j_gene: TRBJ2-7
d_gene: TRBD2
v_gene: TRBV28
abundance: -
CDR3aa: CASSFSGSSYEQYF
CDR3nt: TGTGCCAGCAGTTTTAGCGGGAGCTCCTACGAGCAGTACTTC

j_gene: TRBJ2-5
d_gene: -
v_gene: TRBV9
abundance: once
CDR3aa: CASSVEGVQETQYF
CDR3nt: TGTGCCAGCAGCGTAGAGGGGGTCCAAGAGACCCAGTACTTC

j_gene: TRBJ2-1
d_gene: TRBD2
v_gene: TRBV7-2
abundance: -
CDR3aa: CASSPLAGGSSYNEQFF
CDR3nt: TGTGCCAGCAGCCCACTAGCGGGAGGTAGCTCCTACAATGAGCAGTTCTTC

j_gene: TRBJ2-1
d_gene: TRBD2
v_gene: TRBV27
abundance: -
CDR3aa: CASSDWAGDYNEQFF
CDR3nt: TGTGCCAGCTCCGATTGGGCGGGAGACTACAATGAGCAGTTCTTC

j_gene: TRBJ2-2
d_gene: -
v_gene: TRBV9
abundance: -
CDR3aa: CASSSNTGELFF
CDR3nt: TGTGCCAGCAGCTCCAACACCGGGGAGCTGTTTTTT

j_gene: TRBJ2-3
d_gene: -
v_gene: TRBV27
abundance: once
CDR3aa: CASSLGAVSSTDTQYF
CDR3nt: TGTGCCAGCAGTTTAGGGGCGGTTTCTAGCACAGATACGCAGTATTTT

j_gene: TRBJ1-1
d_gene: -
v_gene: TRBV19
abundance: -
CDR3aa: CASSIDGGGMNTEAFF
CDR3nt: TGTGCCAGTAGTATAGATGGGGGAGGCATGAACACTGAAGCTTTCTTT

j_gene: TRBJ2-3
d_gene: -
v_gene: TRBV10-3
abundance: -
CDR3aa: CAISEGHQDTQYF
CDR3nt: TGTGCCATCAGTGAGGGACACCAAGATACGCAGTATTTT

j_gene: TRBJ2-3
d_gene: TRBD2
v_gene: TRBV28
abundance: -
CDR3aa: CASSTSGSTDTQYF
CDR3nt: TGTGCCAGCAGTACTAGCGGGAGCACAGATACGCAGTATTTT

j_gene: TRBJ2-1
d_gene: TRBD1
v_gene: TRBV6-5
abundance: -
CDR3aa: CASSYWDRGQYNEQFF
CDR3nt: TGTGCCAGCAGTTACTGGGACAGGGGGCAGTACAATGAGCAGTTCTTC

j_gene: TRBJ1-4
d_gene: -
v_gene: TRBV10-1
abundance: -
CDR3aa: CASSRAGQNEKLFF
CDR3nt: TGCGCCAGCAGTAGGGCAGGGCAGAACGAAAAACTGTTTTTT

j_gene: TRBJ2-7
d_gene: TRBD1
v_gene: TRBV28
abundance: -
CDR3aa: CASRPNRGEQYF
CDR3nt: TGTGCCAGCAGGCCAAACAGGGGAGAGCAGTACTTC

j_gene: TRBJ2-1
d_gene: TRBD2
v_gene: TRBV9
abundance: -
CDR3aa: CASSVTGLAGSGEQFF
CDR3nt: TGTGCCAGCAGCGTAACGGGACTAGCGGGAAGCGGTGAGCAGTTCTTC

j_gene: TRBJ2-7
d_gene: -
v_gene: TRBV10-2
abundance: -
CDR3aa: CASGAYEQYF
CDR3nt: TGCGCCAGCGGAGCCTACGAGCAGTACTTC

j_gene: TRBJ1-5
d_gene: -
v_gene: TRBV7-8
abundance: -
CDR3aa: CASSLGNQPQHF
CDR3nt: TGTGCCAGCAGCTTAGGTAATCAGCCCCAGCATTTT

j_gene: TRBJ2-7
d_gene: -
v_gene: TRBV25-1
abundance: -
CDR3aa: CASSEDSSYEQYF
CDR3nt: TGTGCCAGCAGTGAGGACAGCTCCTACGAGCAGTACTTC

j_gene: TRBJ1-1
d_gene: -
v_gene: TRBV29-1
abundance: -
CDR3aa: CSVPTGTEAFF
CDR3nt: TGCAGCGTGCCGACAGGCACTGAAGCTTTCTTT

j_gene: TRBJ2-6
d_gene: -
v_gene: TRBV10-3
abundance: -
CDR3aa: CAISERSNVLTF
CDR3nt: TGTGCCATCAGTGAGAGGTCCAACGTCCTGACTTTC

j_gene: TRBJ2-1
d_gene: -
v_gene: TRBV9
abundance: few
CDR3aa: CASRDNSYNEQFF
CDR3nt: TGTGCCAGCAGGGACAACTCCTACAATGAGCAGTTCTTC

j_gene: TRBJ2-1
d_gene: -
v_gene: TRBV4-1
abundance: -
CDR3aa: CASSQGNSGYNEQFF
CDR3nt: TGCGCCAGCAGCCAAGGAAATAGCGGATACAATGAGCAGTTCTTC

j_gene: TRBJ1-3
d_gene: -
v_gene: TRBV7-9
abundance: -
CDR3aa: CASSTGNTIYF
CDR3nt: TGTGCCAGCAGCACTGGAAACACCATATATTTT

j_gene: TRBJ1-2
d_gene: -
v_gene: TRBV19
abundance: -
CDR3aa: CASSMGPGNGYTF
CDR3nt: TGTGCCAGTAGTATGGGACCAGGGAATGGCTACACCTTC

j_gene: TRBJ1-2
d_gene: TRBD1
v_gene: TRBV10-2
abundance: -
CDR3aa: CASSTGGYGYTF
CDR3nt: TGCGCCAGCAGTACAGGGGGCTATGGCTACACCTTC

j_gene: TRBJ2-5
d_gene: TRBD2
v_gene: TRBV5-1
abundance: -
CDR3aa: CASQSWLAGEQETQYF
CDR3nt: TGCGCCAGCCAGTCCTGGCTAGCGGGAGAGCAAGAGACCCAGTACTTC

j_gene: TRBJ2-7
d_gene: -
v_gene: TRBV19
abundance: -
CDR3aa: CASSIGTTYEQYF
CDR3nt: TGTGCCAGTAGTATAGGGACTACCTACGAGCAGTACTTC

j_gene: TRBJ2-3
d_gene: -
v_gene: TRBV28
abundance: -
CDR3aa: CASSLWDRGLADTQYF
CDR3nt: TGTGCCAGCAGTTTATGGGACAGGGGACTAGCGGATACGCAGTATTTT

j_gene: TRBJ2-4
d_gene: TRBD1
v_gene: TRBV5-5
abundance: -
CDR3aa: CASSLGQGKNIQYF
CDR3nt: TGTGCCAGCAGCTTGGGACAGGGCAAAAACATTCAGTACTTC